The next 30 T cell receptor beta chains were all read from a single sample in a study of T cell repertoires in cytomegalovirus infection (dated by TCRdb to about 2019). Sequencing relied on an Illumina HiSeq 1500. TCRdb trimmed the raw reads at Q25, called clones with MiXCR and kept productive beta chains. Each entry is one CDR3 protein sequence, shown with its most common DNA and genes. This sample holds just under 300,000 distinct CDR3 sequences; around 9.1% were observed only once. The ten most abundant clones make up approximately 2.3% of the sample. Material: PBMCs. The receptors derive from a human donor in good health (CMV status not recorded). Some clones in this sample may be carry-over from other donors' samples.

This clonotype was seen many times. The chain uses TRBV29-1 and TRBJ2-3, with a possible D match to TRBD1 (5 bases). Germline V CDR1 and CDR2: SQVTM, ANQGSEA. The CDR3 is 13 amino acids. V was pared by 3 bases and J by 7 bases, with 14 bases between. CDR3 residues: CSVELTQANTQYF. Here the CDR3 DNA reads TGCAGCGTTGAGCTAACACAGGCGAATACGCAGTATTTT.

There are many counts of this clonotype. The rearrangement links TRBV20-1 to TRBJ2-1, with 14 nucleotides matching TRBD2. From germline, CDR1 is DFQATT and CDR2 SNEGSKA (reference sequence). CDR3 size: 15 residues. V trimming: 5 bases; J trimming: 6 bases; junction bases outside the gene matches: 6. The CDR3 loop is CSAFGLAGGFNEQFF. The DNA for the CDR3 is TGCAGTGCTTTCGGACTAGCGGGGGGATTCAATGAGCAGTTCTTC.

Many counts were recorded for this clonotype. This rearrangement joins TRBV6-6 to TRBJ2-3, with 7 positions matching TRBD1. Germline V gene lookup returns CDR1 MNHNY and CDR2 SVGAGI (reference sequence). This CDR3 is built from 14 residues. Trimming removed 6 bases from V and 2 bases from J; junction bases left unmatched: 5. CDR3 in DNA: TGTGCCAGCAGCCCTGGACAGGTCACAGATACGCAGTATTTT. Amino acids: CASSPGQVTDTQYF.

This clonotype was counted ten times or more. This rearrangement joins TRBV6-6 to TRBJ2-7; possible D gene TRBD1, 6 bases. This CDR3 is 14 amino acids long. Germline CDR1 reads MNHNY; CDR2 reads SVGAGI (reference sequence). V lost 0 bases and J lost 3, with 9 bases in between. Here the CDR3 reads CASSYSTGLYEQYV. The CDR3, as DNA: TGTGCCAGCAGTTACTCGACAGGCCTCTACGAGCAGTACGTC.

This clonotype was recorded at least ten times. The chain has TRBV2 and TRBJ1-2, with a possible D match to TRBD1 (5 bases). The CDR3 contains 13 residues. The V and J ends lost 9 bases and 4 bases respectively, with 15 bases between them. CDR1 and CDR2 from the germline V gene are SNHLY and FYNNEI. CDR3 loop: CASKRDGSYGYTF. CDR3 coding DNA: TGTGCCAGTAAAAGGGACGGAAGCTATGGCTACACCTTC.

This clonotype has just a few counts. This sequence joins TRBV18 and TRBJ2-7; TRBD2 might be the D (6 bases). The CDR3 extends over 13 amino acids. The germline gives CDR1 KGHSH, CDR2 LQKENI. V was cut by 2 bases and J by 5 bases, with 10 bases left in between. This CDR3 is CASSPLEGDEQYV. The CDR3, as DNA: TGTGCCAGCTCACCATTGGAGGGAGACGAGCAGTACGTC.

This clonotype was picked up many times. This chain joins TRBV28 and TRBJ2-1, with D possibly being TRBD1 or TRBD2 (5 bases each). Germline V gene sequence: CDR1 MDHEN, CDR2 SYDVKM. The length of the CDR3 is 14 residues. V was clipped by 5 bases and J by 2 bases, with 10 bases between them. CDR3 DNA sequence: TGTGCCAGCAGTGCGCCGGGACCCTACAATGAGCAGTTCTTC. Amino acids: CASSAPGPYNEQFF.

This chain joins TRBV14 and TRBJ2-7; tentatively, D is TRBD2 (5 bases). The germline V gene encodes CDR1 SGHDN and CDR2 FVKESK. Trimming pared 2 bases from V and 6 bases from J, leaving 11 bases between. This CDR3 is 13 amino acids long. This CDR3 reads CASSQYKRSEQYV. The CDR3 DNA follows: TGTGCCAGCAGCCAATACAAGCGGTCCGAGCAGTACGTC.

This chain links TRBV2 with TRBJ2-3; no reliable D call. The V end lost 4 bases, the J end lost 7 bases, and 12 bases lay between the germline ends. Per the germline V gene, CDR1 is SNHLY and CDR2 is FYNNEI. The CDR3 has 13 residues. The CDR3 DNA reads as TGTGCCAGCAGTGCACGATCGGTGAATACGCAGTATTTT. Amino acid sequence: CASSARSVNTQYF.

The rearrangement uses TRBV20-1 and TRBJ1-2, with a tentative D call TRBD1 (5 bases). V was cut by 8 bases and J by 5 bases, with 12 bases left in between. CDR3 length: 11 residues. Germline V lookup: CDR1 DFQATT, CDR2 SNEGSKA (reference sequence). The CDR3 DNA sequence: TGCAGTCCAGGGAAAGGGTATGGCTACACCTTC. Encoded protein: CSPGKGYGYTF.

This clonotype appeared many times. The chain couples TRBV7-9 to TRBJ1-1; 12 positions match TRBD1. The J segment lost 0 bases and the V segment lost 5 bases, leaving 10 bases of the junction unmatched. The CDR3 spans 18 residues. From germline, CDR1 is SEHNR and CDR2 FQNEAQ (reference sequence). The CDR3 DNA is TGTGCCAGCAGCCCCCTTCCGGGACAGGGGGCCATGAACACTGAAGCTTTCTTT. Its protein product is CASSPLPGQGAMNTEAFF.

This clonotype was observed at least ten times. The genes are TRBV9 and TRBJ2-1; TRBD1 or TRBD2 may be the D gene (5 bases each). V was trimmed by 0 bases and J by 5 bases, leaving 15 bases between them. Germline values: CDR1 SGDLS, CDR2 YYNGEE. CDR3 size: 16 residues. The CDR3 nucleotides are TGTGCCAGCAGCGTAGCCGCGGAGAGAGGGGACAATGAGCAGTTCTTC. Translation gives CASSVAAERGDNEQFF. Based on the CDR3 plus reference TRBV9 and TRBJ2-1, the full variable domain is DSGVTQTPKHLITATGQRVTLRCSPRSGDLSVYWYQQSLDQGLQFLIQYYNGEERAKGNILERFSAQQFPDLHSELNLSSLELGDSALYFCASSVAAERGDNEQFFGPGTRLTVL.

This clonotype has at least ten counts. The chain joins TRBV28 to TRBJ2-7; D unresolved. This CDR3 is 13 amino acids long. V dropped 6 bases and J dropped 2 bases, with 11 bases sitting between them. The germline CDR1 and CDR2 sequences are MDHEN and SYDVKM. The DNA of the CDR3 is TGTGCCAGCAGCAGAGACACAACCTACGAGCAGTACGTC. Amino acids: CASSRDTTYEQYV.

This clonotype was observed many times. The V gene is TRBV28, the J gene TRBJ1-5; a weak D match, TRBD1 (5 bases). The CDR3 contains 15 residues. V lost 3 bases and J lost 5, with 14 bases in between. Per germline, CDR1 MDHEN and CDR2 SYDVKM. The CDR3 nucleotides read TGTGCCAGCAGTTTTTTGGGACGAAGGGATCAGCCCCAGCATTTT. This encodes CASSFLGRRDQPQHF.

The V call is TRBV12-3 or TRBV12-4, the J call TRBJ1-2; D remains unclear. This CDR3 has 13 amino acids. V was pared by 1 base and J by 4 bases, with 7 bases between. The CDR3 sequence is CASSLEPIYGYTF. In DNA form, the CDR3 reads TGTGCCAGCAGTTTAGAACCTATCTATGGCTACACCTTC.

This clonotype was found a few times. This sequence joins TRBV2 and TRBJ2-1; 8 positions match TRBD2. V lost 7 bases and J lost 7; bases outside the gene matches: 6. The CDR3 length is 13 residues. From germline, CDR1 is SNHLY and CDR2 FYNNEI. The CDR3 protein is CASTGGGTNEQFF. CDR3 nucleotide sequence: TGTGCCAGCACTGGCGGGGGGACGAATGAGCAGTTCTTC. The variable domain in full, completed from reference TRBV2 and TRBJ2-1, reads EPEVTQTPSHQVTQMGQEVILRCVPISNHLYFYWYRQILGQKVEFLVSFYNNEISEKSEIFDDQFSVERPDGSNFTLKIRSTKLEDSAMYFCASTGGGTNEQFFGPGTRLTVL.

Only a few counts were recorded for this clonotype. The chain has TRBV29-1 and TRBJ1-6, with 8 bases fitting TRBD1. Trimming cost V 6 bases and J 7 bases; bases outside gene matches: 8. This CDR3 contains 14 residues. CDR1 and CDR2 (germline): SQVTM, ANQGSEA. The CDR3 DNA sequence: TGCAGCGTGAGTTTGGACAGGGAAAATTCACCCCTCCACTTT. It encodes CSVSLDRENSPLHF.

At least ten counts were recorded for this clonotype. The chain is built from TRBV6-2 or TRBV6-3 and TRBJ1-2, with 7 bases matching TRBD1. From germline, CDR1 is MNHEY and CDR2 SVGEGT. The CDR3 totals 13 residues. The J segment lost 8 bases and the V segment lost 8 bases, leaving 11 bases of the junction unmatched. The CDR3 here is CASLGGGPGGYTF. As DNA, the CDR3 is TGTGCCAGCCTGGGAGGGGGCCCCGGAGGCTACACCTTC.

This clonotype has a count of ten or more. The V and J genes are TRBV6-5 and TRBJ1-1; no clear D. The CDR3 has 18 amino acids. V lost 0 bases, J lost 1 base, and 18 bases lay in between. Germline CDR1 and CDR2: MNHEY and SVGAGI. CDR3 protein: CASSYSIGRGGPNTEAFF. The DNA for the CDR3 is TGTGCCAGCAGTTACTCAATTGGACGCGGAGGCCCGAACACTGAAGCTTTCTTT.

This clonotype was observed many times. The rearrangement links TRBV28 to TRBJ2-5; 10 bases match TRBD2. Germline loops: CDR1 MDHEN, CDR2 SYDVKM. This CDR3 is 17 amino acids long. The V gene end was trimmed by 6 bases and the J gene end by 8 bases; junction bases not matched to a gene: 18. CDR3 region: CASRVARGLADWDTQYF. CDR3 bases: TGTGCCAGCAGAGTTGCTCGCGGACTAGCGGACTGGGATACCCAGTACTTC.

Many counts were recorded for this clonotype. The chain joins TRBV7-2 to TRBJ2-3; no reliable D call. Trimming removed 8 bases from V and 1 base from J, with 7 bases in between. The V gene's germline CDR1 is SGHTA and CDR2 FQGNSA. The CDR3 contains 12 residues. The CDR3 loop is CASSTRTDTQYF. The CDR3 DNA reads TGTGCCAGCTCGACCCGCACAGATACGCAGTATTTT. The full variable domain, rest sourced from reference TRBV7-2 and TRBJ2-3, is GAGVSQSPSNKVTEKGKDVELRCDPISGHTALYWYRQSLGQGLEFLIYFQGNSAPDKSGLPSDRFSAERTGGSVSTLTIQRTQQEDSAVYLCASSTRTDTQYFGPGTRLTVL.

This chain connects TRBV5-5 to TRBJ2-7, with no clear D. The germline CDR1 and CDR2 sequences are SGHKS and YYEKEE (reference sequence). Trimming removed 4 bases at V and 1 base at J, with 9 bases between. The CDR3 has 13 residues. The CDR3 is CASSLSTSYEQYV. CDR3 in DNA: TGTGCCAGCAGCCTCTCCACGTCCTACGAGCAGTACGTC.

This clonotype was picked up a small number of times. V and J are TRBV28 and TRBJ2-7, with TRBD2 matching 8 bases. The CDR3 runs 14 residues. V lost 3 bases, J lost 7 bases, and 8 bases stayed unmatched. From germline, CDR1 is MDHEN and CDR2 SYDVKM. In DNA form, the CDR3 reads TGTGCCAGCAGTTTGGCGGGTCGGGGGGGTGAGCAGTACGTC. This codes for CASSLAGRGGEQYV.

This clonotype has just a few counts. The gene calls are TRBV10-3 and TRBJ1-1, with TRBD1 identical over 7 bases. The junction had 5 bases not matched to a gene; V was cut back by 6 bases and J by 4 bases. The CDR3 runs 13 residues. Germline CDR1 and CDR2: ENHRY and SYGVKD. The CDR3 spells CAIRGTATTEAFF. The CDR3, as DNA: TGTGCCATCAGGGGGACAGCCACCACTGAAGCTTTCTTT.

This chain links TRBV27 with TRBJ2-7, with D perhaps matching TRBD1 (5 bases). Germline V gives CDR1 MNHEY, CDR2 SMNVEV (reference sequence). The V end lost 3 bases, the J end lost 4 bases, and 13 bases lay between the germline ends. There are 14 residues in the CDR3. CDR3: CASSFIGHGYEQYF. The CDR3 bases are TGTGCCAGCAGTTTTATCGGACACGGATACGAGCAGTACTTC.

This clonotype was recorded at least ten times. This chain joins TRBV7-9 and TRBJ1-2; D remains ambiguous. The CDR3 totals 14 residues. CDR1 and CDR2 (germline): SEHNR, FQNEAQ (reference sequence). Deletions cut 2 bases from V and 5 bases from J, with 12 bases between. The CDR3 loop is CASSLSGSGYGYTF. CDR3 DNA sequence: TGTGCCAGCAGCTTATCTGGCAGTGGGTATGGCTACACCTTC.

This clonotype was observed a few times. The V and J genes are TRBV28 and TRBJ2-1, with D unresolved. CDR3 length: 14 amino acids. Germline CDR1 and CDR2: MDHEN and SYDVKM. The germline V and J ends were trimmed by 6 bases and 4 bases, with 13 bases remaining between them. The CDR3 region is CASRVIEKYNEQFF. CDR3 sequence (DNA): TGTGCCAGCAGAGTCATAGAAAAGTACAATGAGCAGTTCTTC.

CDR3 nucleotide sequence: TGTGCCAGCAGCCAAGATACAGACCATACTGAAGCTTTCTTT. Translated: CASSQDTDHTEAFF. This chain links TRBV4-2 with TRBJ1-1; D uncertain. V gave up 0 bases and J gave up 5 bases, with 10 bases separating them. Per germline, CDR1 LGHNA and CDR2 YNFKEQ. This CDR3 has 14 amino acids.

This clonotype was counted ten times or more. The V and J genes are TRBV12-3 or TRBV12-4 and TRBJ2-5, with D perhaps being TRBD1 or TRBD2 (5 bases each). The ends were cut back, 5 bases at V and 5 bases at J, with 21 bases in the middle. The CDR3 spans 16 residues. This CDR3 is CASSKGRRGEGETQYF. DNA of the CDR3: TGTGCCAGCAGTAAGGGCAGACGGGGCGAAGGGGAGACCCAGTACTTC.

The chain links TRBV15 to TRBJ2-1; tentative D call: TRBD2 (7 bases). CDR3 size: 17 residues. V was clipped by 0 bases and J by 1 base, with 13 bases between them. Germline V gene sequence: CDR1 LNHNV, CDR2 YYDKDF (reference sequence). CDR3 sequence: CATSREGRGGSYNEQFF. The DNA for the CDR3 is TGTGCCACCAGCAGAGAGGGGAGGGGGGGGTCCTACAATGAGCAGTTCTTC. The variable domain in full, with the rest retrieved from reference TRBV15 and TRBJ2-1, is DAMVIQNPRYQVTQFGKPVTLSCSQTLNHNVMYWYQQKSSQAPKLLFHYYDKDFNNEADTPDNFQSRRPNTSFCFLDIRSPGLGDTAMYLCATSREGRGGSYNEQFFGPGTRLTVL.